This TCR beta chain was captured by sequencing in a study of T-cell memory formation after mild COVID-19. Study-level information: Each donor largely had its own TCR clusters.

In this sample, this clonotype turned up many times. The germline V gene encodes CDR1 SQVTM and CDR2 ANQGSEA. The V end was cut by 4 bases, the J end by 1 base, with 14 bases between. CDR3 size: 14 residues. TCRdb re-analysed the 5' RACE reads in MiXCR, keeping a single row per CDR3 protein. Of hundreds of thousands of distinct CDR3 sequences in the sample, about 20% were seen once. This clonotype was sampled from an adult woman who had mild COVID-19 (a few samples of this study predate the infection). Cell type and time point are not known. The genes are TRBV29-1 and TRBJ2-7; no clear D gene. Sequences were obtained from PBMCs or a T cell subset sorted from them (not recorded which). The CDR3 loop reads CSVVLAVGSYEQYF. CDR3 coding DNA: TGCAGCGTTGTGCTTGCCGTGGGATCCTACGAGCAGTACTTC.